The 14 T cell receptor beta chains below come from one sample, sequenced in a study of blood T cell repertoires in COVID-19. Produced via immunoSEQ multiplex PCR; TCRdb's table is partial and in-frame only. The table records around 160,000 clones, around 90% of them present only once. Sequencing was performed on PBMCs or T cells enriched from blood (not recorded which). These receptors were obtained from a woman in her forties who had been exposed to COVID-19.

This sequence joins TRBV5-3 and TRBJ2-7; D is perhaps TRBD2 (6 bases). TRBV5-3 is an open reading frame, and its role is uncertain. The CDR3 spans 16 residues. Trimming took 2 bases from V and 5 from J, leaving 20 bases between them. The CDR3 here is CARSFGAGWCFDEQYF. The CDR3 nucleotides read TGTGCCAGAAGCTTCGGTGCGGGATGGTGCTTTGACGAGCAGTACTTC.

In this sample, this clone turned up a few times. The chain is built from TRBV15 and TRBJ1-1, with 7 positions matching TRBD1. Germline CDR1 LNHNV, CDR2 YYDKDF (reference sequence). The ends lost 1 base at V and 0 bases at J; junction bases unmatched: 2. CDR3 length: 15 amino acids. The CDR3 spells CATSRGRGLNTEAFF. CDR3 nucleotides: TGTGCCACCAGCAGAGGCAGGGGGTTGAACACTGAAGCTTTCTTT. Variable domain in full (rest from reference TRBV15 and TRBJ1-1): DAMVIQNPRYQVTQFGKPVTLSCSQTLNHNVMYWYQQKSSQAPKLLFHYYDKDFNNEADTPDNFQSRRPNTSFCFLDIRSPGLGDTAMYLCATSRGRGLNTEAFFGQGTRLTVV.

The V and J genes are TRBV6-5 and TRBJ2-3; TRBD1 matches 9 bases. The junction had 10 bases not matched to a gene; V was cut back by 6 bases and J by 6 bases. Germline CDR1 is MNHEY and CDR2 is SVGAGI. The CDR3 loop spans 15 amino acids. DNA of the CDR3: TGTGCCAGCAGGCCGACAGGGGGTGGCTCTGATACGCAGTATTTT. It specifies CASRPTGGGSDTQYF.

This clone was recorded a few times. V usage is TRBV14 and J usage is TRBJ1-3; D gene unclear. The germline V and J ends were trimmed by 2 bases and 10 bases, with 6 bases remaining between them. This CDR3 contains 11 residues. Germline V gene data show CDR1 as SGHDN and CDR2 as FVKESK. This chain's CDR3 is CASSQLSTIYF. The CDR3 region has the DNA TGTGCCAGCAGCCAACTAAGTACCATATATTTT.

The gene calls are TRBV19 and TRBJ1-1; TRBD1 aligns across 8 bases. The V gene's germline CDR1 is LNHDA and CDR2 SQIVND (reference sequence). The CDR3 has 17 residues. J lost 4 bases, V lost 3 bases, and 13 bases had no gene match. The CDR3 here is CASSMGQVRSPSTEAFF. In DNA, the CDR3 is TGTGCCAGTAGTATGGGACAGGTACGATCTCCCAGCACTGAAGCTTTCTTT.

The chain uses TRBV6-2 or TRBV6-3 and TRBJ1-1; D gene uncertain. The V gene lost 5 bases and the J gene lost 1 base, with 11 bases spanning the gap. The length of the CDR3 is 14 residues. The germline V gene encodes CDR1 MNHEY and CDR2 SVGEGT. The CDR3 here is CASSPRNWNTEAFF. The CDR3 nucleotides are TGTGCCAGCAGTCCCCGAAACTGGAACACTGAAGCTTTCTTT.

V and J are TRBV29-1 and TRBJ2-7, with a possible D match to TRBD1 (6 bases). Germline CDR1 reads SQVTM; CDR2 reads ANQGSEA. The ends were cut back, 2 bases at V and 1 base at J, with 12 bases in the middle. This CDR3 contains 14 residues. Here the CDR3 reads CSVEKWDNSYEQYF. The CDR3 DNA reads as TGCAGCGTTGAAAAATGGGACAATTCCTACGAGCAGTACTTC.

The chain is built from TRBV6-5 and TRBJ1-5, with 10 bases lining up with TRBD1. The CDR3 sequence is 14 residues long. From germline, CDR1 is MNHEY and CDR2 SVGAGI. Losses at the gene ends were 4 bases for V and 7 bases for J; bases not matched to a gene: 4. The CDR3 nucleotides read TGTGCCAGCAGTTGGGACAGGGGAAGGCAGCCCCAGCATTTT. It codes for CASSWDRGRQPQHF.

The J gene is TRBJ1-1, the V gene TRBV6-5, with TRBD1 as a possible D gene (5 bases). Germline V lookup: CDR1 MNHEY, CDR2 SVGAGI. Trimming took 7 bases from V and 4 from J, leaving 19 bases between them. This CDR3 is built from 15 residues. CDR3 nucleotides: TGTGCCAGCACCGGAAGTGGGGCCTCGAGCACTGAAGCTTTCTTT. Protein: CASTGSGASSTEAFF.

V is TRBV3-1 (or the pseudogene TRBV3-2) and J is TRBJ1-1, with no clear D. Trimming pared 1 base from V and 8 bases from J, leaving 8 bases between. Germline V gene data show CDR1 as LGHDT and CDR2 as YNNKEL (reference sequence). The CDR3 totals 12 residues. The CDR3: CASSQGLREAFF. CDR3 bases: TGTGCCAGCAGCCAAGGACTCCGGGAAGCTTTCTTT.

The chain couples TRBV9 to TRBJ1-6; 9 nucleotides match TRBD1. There are 17 residues in the CDR3. Germline values: CDR1 SGDLS, CDR2 YYNGEE. Germline trimming cut 4 bases from V and 6 bases from J; bases unmatched to any gene: 11. CDR3 sequence: CASSTRTGVNSNSPLHF. The CDR3 nucleotides read TGTGCCAGCAGCACCCGGACAGGGGTTAATAGTAATTCACCCCTCCACTTT.

This clone came up a few times. The chain carries TRBV28 and TRBJ2-1, with 7 bases aligning to TRBD1. Germline assignment: CDR1 MDHEN and CDR2 SYDVKM. This CDR3 has 13 amino acids. With 3 bases clipped from V and 6 bases from J, the junction kept 2 bases outside the gene matches. In DNA form, the CDR3 reads TGTGCCAGCAGTTTGAACAGGGGCAATGAGCAGTTCTTC. Encoded protein: CASSLNRGNEQFF.

The CDR3 loop is CASSSLESGNTIYF. DNA for the CDR3: TGTGCCAGCTCATCCTTAGAATCTGGAAACACCATATATTTT. V and J are TRBV18 and TRBJ1-3; D is undetermined. The germline V gene has CDR1 KGHSH and CDR2 LQKENI. V was clipped by 5 bases and J by 1 base, with 9 bases between them. This CDR3 has 14 residues.

This clone was found a few times. This chain links TRBV10-3 with TRBJ1-1; a possible D gene is TRBD1 (5 bases). The CDR3 runs to 13 residues. Germline V gene lookup returns CDR1 ENHRY and CDR2 SYGVKD. The V gene lost 5 bases and the J gene lost 1 base, with 8 bases spanning the gap. The CDR3 DNA follows: TGTGCCATCAGTTCCGGGGGGAACACTGAAGCTTTCTTT. As protein: CAISSGGNTEAFF.